Each of the 6 T cell receptor beta chains below was sequenced from the same sample in a study of blood T cell repertoires in COVID-19. TCRdb keeps only in-frame clones here, not all; method: immunoSEQ multiplex PCR. The repertoire holds roughly 20,000 clones, approximately 90% seen once, with 11% in the top ten. Sequencing used peripheral blood. The receptor set was obtained from a human donor in a cohort sampled during active COVID-19.

V gene TRBV25-1 combines with J gene TRBJ1-4; D call uncertain. The CDR3 is made up of 13 amino acids. Per the germline V gene, CDR1 is MGHDK and CDR2 is SYGVNS. Trimming shortened V by 0 bases and J by 7 bases, and 6 bases separated the two germline ends. The DNA of the CDR3 is TGTGCCAGCAGTGAATATAGTAGTGAAAAACTGTTTTTT. Protein product: CASSEYSSEKLFF. Filled out from reference TRBV25-1 and TRBJ1-4, the complete variable domain reads EADIYQTPRYLVIGTGKKITLECSQTMGHDKMYWYQQDPGMELHLIHYSYGVNSTEKGDLSSESTVSRIRTEHFPLTLESARPSHTSQYLCASSEYSSEKLFFGSGTQLSVL.

The chain has TRBV19 and TRBJ2-1; tentative D call: TRBD2 (5 bases). This CDR3 is built from 14 residues. Trimming took off 3 bases at V and 4 bases at J, with 10 bases between the two ends. Germline CDR1 reads LNHDA; CDR2 reads SQIVND (reference sequence). This CDR3 is CASSINGEYNEQFF. In nucleotides, the CDR3 is TGTGCCAGTAGTATCAACGGGGAATACAATGAGCAGTTCTTC. Full variable domain (missing parts from reference TRBV19 and TRBJ2-1): DGGITQSPKYLFRKEGQNVTLSCEQNLNHDAMYWYRQDPGQGLRLIYYSQIVNDFQKGDIAEGYSVSREKKESFPLTVTSAQKNPTAFYLCASSINGEYNEQFFGPGTRLTVL.

The sample holds a few counts of this clone. The junction departs from the called germline gene at one end, perhaps through a read error. The V and J genes are TRBV18 and TRBJ1-5; 8 bases match TRBD1. Germline V gene lookup returns CDR1 KGHSH and CDR2 LQKENI. CDR3 size: 16 residues. CDR3 sequence: CASSPPGQAKNQRQHF. CDR3 nucleotide sequence: TGTGCCAGCTCACCACCGGGACAGGCAAAAAATCAGCGCCAGCATTTT. The full variable domain, in which reference TRBV18 and TRBJ1-5 provide the parts outside the CDR3, is NAGVMQNPRHLVRRRGQEARLRCSPMKGHSHVYWYRQLPEEGLKFMVYLQKENIIDESGMPKERFSAEFPKEGPSILRIQQVVRGDSAAYFCASSPPGQAKNQRQHFGDGTRLSIL.

The chain joins TRBV2 to TRBJ2-5; 9 nucleotides line up with TRBD2. V lost 2 bases to trimming and J lost 7 bases; unmatched junction nucleotides: 11. Per the germline V gene, CDR1 is SNHLY and CDR2 is FYNNEI. The CDR3 extends over 16 amino acids. As DNA, the CDR3 is TGTGCCAGCAGTGAATTCAGAGCGGGAGGCGGTGGGACCCAGTACTTC. Translating it yields CASSEFRAGGGGTQYF.

This chain uses TRBV7-9 with TRBJ1-4; D gene ambiguous. V was clipped by 1 base and J by 7 bases, with 10 bases between them. The CDR3 sequence is 14 residues long. Germline CDR1 reads SEHNR; CDR2 reads FQNEAQ (reference sequence). The CDR3 DNA reads as TGTGCCAGCAGCTTAGGGAGAGTTGCTGAAAAACTGTTTTTT. Protein product: CASSLGRVAEKLFF.

This chain links TRBV2 with TRBJ1-2; weak D call: TRBD1 (5 bases). CDR1 and CDR2 from the germline V gene are SNHLY and FYNNEI. The CDR3 contains 13 residues. V was cut by 4 bases and J by 7 bases, with 13 bases left in between. CDR3 sequence reads: CASSARGSFGYTF. DNA of the CDR3: TGTGCCAGCAGTGCCCGGGGGAGTTTTGGCTACACCTTC.